These T cell receptor beta chains were read from a single sample in a study of cytomegalovirus exposure and HLA in healthy donors. The data were produced by immunoSEQ multiplex PCR, yet TCRdb's version contains in-frame clones alone and is incomplete. In the table there are about 77,000 clones, around 75% of which are singletons. Sequenced material: PBMCs. The receptors were sampled from a woman aged 35 to 49 in good health and CMV-seronegative. Both conserved end residues are part of each CDR3. Each record gives: J gene, V gene, clone size, D gene, CDR3 protein, CDR3 DNA. A D gene is named only where the DNA matches it firmly. Expanded clones are given a class, and other clones once, few, many or no size at all.

j_gene: TRBJ2-1; v_gene: TRBV4-3; abundance: few; d_gene: TRBD1; CDR3aa: CASSPGQGFSEQFF; CDR3nt: TGCGCCAGCAGCCCGGGACAGGGATTCAGTGAGCAGTTCTTC
j_gene: TRBJ2-2; v_gene: TRBV29-1; abundance: -; d_gene: -; CDR3aa: CSVDRVGELFF; CDR3nt: TGCAGCGTTGATCGGGTCGGGGAGCTGTTTTTT
j_gene: TRBJ1-6; v_gene: TRBV19; abundance: few; d_gene: -; CDR3aa: CASRNGQRAYNSPLHF; CDR3nt: TGTGCCAGTAGAAACGGACAGAGAGCGTATAATTCACCCCTCCACTTT
j_gene: TRBJ1-4; v_gene: TRBV6-5; abundance: -; d_gene: TRBD1; CDR3aa: CASREQGAGEKLFF; CDR3nt: TGTGCCAGCAGGGAACAGGGGGCGGGTGAAAAACTGTTTTTT
j_gene: TRBJ2-1; v_gene: TRBV7-6; abundance: -; d_gene: TRBD2; CDR3aa: CASSSEAGGPNEQFF; CDR3nt: TGTGCCAGCAGCTCGGAAGCGGGAGGGCCGAATGAGCAGTTCTTC
j_gene: TRBJ1-2; v_gene: TRBV6-6; abundance: once; d_gene: TRBD1; CDR3aa: CASSYQTGNYGYTF; CDR3nt: TGTGCCAGCAGTTATCAGACAGGGAACTATGGCTACACCTTC
j_gene: TRBJ2-1; v_gene: TRBV7-3; abundance: -; d_gene: -; CDR3aa: CASSAHSSTYNEQFF; CDR3nt: TGTGCCAGCAGCGCCCACAGTTCCACCTACAATGAGCAGTTCTTC
j_gene: TRBJ1-4; v_gene: TRBV5-4; abundance: -; d_gene: TRBD1; CDR3aa: CASSTRQGASNEKLFF; CDR3nt: TGTGCCAGCAGCACACGACAGGGTGCATCCAATGAAAAACTGTTTTTT
j_gene: TRBJ2-4; v_gene: TRBV27; abundance: -; d_gene: TRBD1; CDR3aa: CASSFGTGTAQYF; CDR3nt: TGTGCCAGCAGTTTCGGGACAGGGACGGCTCAGTACTTC
j_gene: TRBJ2-7; v_gene: TRBV6-5; abundance: -; d_gene: TRBD1; CDR3aa: CASSRPGQGVGEQYF; CDR3nt: TGTGCCAGCTCCCGGCCGGGACAGGGGGTAGGCGAGCAGTACTTC
j_gene: TRBJ2-2; v_gene: TRBV11-3; abundance: few; d_gene: TRBD2; CDR3aa: CASSRWTSGGLTNTGELFF; CDR3nt: TGTGCCAGCAGCAGATGGACTAGCGGGGGCCTAACGAACACCGGGGAGCTGTTTTTT
j_gene: TRBJ2-7; v_gene: TRBV7-8; abundance: -; d_gene: TRBD1; CDR3aa: CASSPGTGLPYEQYF; CDR3nt: TGTGCCAGCAGCCCCGGGACAGGGCTACCCTACGAGCAGTACTTC
j_gene: TRBJ2-3; v_gene: TRBV5-1; abundance: -; d_gene: TRBD1; CDR3aa: CASSLGQVMGDTQYF; CDR3nt: TGCGCCAGCAGCCTAGGACAGGTGATGGGAGATACGCAGTATTTT
j_gene: TRBJ1-1; v_gene: TRBV27; abundance: -; d_gene: TRBD1; CDR3aa: CASSPREQGPRGEAFF; CDR3nt: TGTGCCAGCAGTCCCCGGGAACAGGGGCCGCGTGGAGAAGCTTTCTTT
j_gene: TRBJ1-2; v_gene: TRBV5-5; abundance: few; d_gene: -; CDR3aa: CASGPGPYGYGYTF; CDR3nt: TGTGCCAGCGGCCCAGGTCCATATGGCTATGGCTACACCTTC
j_gene: TRBJ2-5; v_gene: TRBV5-4; abundance: -; d_gene: -; CDR3aa: CASSLALNEETQYF; CDR3nt: TGTGCCAGCAGCTTGGCCCTAAACGAAGAGACCCAGTACTTC
j_gene: TRBJ1-4; v_gene: TRBV7-2; abundance: -; d_gene: -; CDR3aa: CASSLLPSANEKLFF; CDR3nt: TGTGCCAGCAGCCTACTGCCCAGCGCTAATGAAAAACTGTTTTTT
j_gene: TRBJ1-5; v_gene: TRBV6-4; abundance: -; d_gene: -; CDR3aa: CASRTIRGSQPQHF; CDR3nt: TGTGCCAGCAGGACAATTAGGGGCAGTCAGCCCCAGCATTTT
j_gene: TRBJ1-2; v_gene: TRBV6-1; abundance: -; d_gene: TRBD1; CDR3aa: CASSEAGTDYGYTF; CDR3nt: TGTGCCAGCAGTGAAGCGGGGACAGACTATGGCTACACCTTC
j_gene: TRBJ1-2; v_gene: TRBV7-2; abundance: -; d_gene: -; CDR3aa: CASSLVQGRNYGYTF; CDR3nt: TGTGCCAGCAGCTTAGTTCAGGGGCGGAACTATGGCTACACCTTC
j_gene: TRBJ2-2; v_gene: TRBV7-9; abundance: -; d_gene: TRBD2; CDR3aa: CASSLGLAGANTGELFF; CDR3nt: TGTGCCAGCAGCTTAGGGCTAGCGGGCGCGAACACCGGGGAGCTGTTTTTT
j_gene: TRBJ2-2; v_gene: TRBV6-4; abundance: -; d_gene: TRBD1; CDR3aa: CASGTGEDTGELFF; CDR3nt: TGTGCCAGTGGGACAGGGGAGGACACCGGGGAGCTGTTTTTT
j_gene: TRBJ2-5; v_gene: TRBV7-2; abundance: once; d_gene: -; CDR3aa: CASSLAVPGMTQYF; CDR3nt: TGTGCCAGCAGCTTAGCGGTTCCAGGGATGACCCAGTACTTC
j_gene: TRBJ2-5; v_gene: TRBV9; abundance: -; d_gene: -; CDR3aa: CASSAGQWATQETQYF; CDR3nt: TGTGCCAGCAGCGCAGGTCAATGGGCCACCCAAGAGACCCAGTACTTC
j_gene: TRBJ1-2; v_gene: TRBV19; abundance: -; d_gene: -; CDR3aa: CATIPQGGFYGYTF; CDR3nt: TGTGCCACCATCCCCCAGGGAGGATTCTATGGCTACACCTTC
j_gene: TRBJ1-2; v_gene: TRBV7-9; abundance: -; d_gene: -; CDR3aa: CASSLAGTTYGYTF; CDR3nt: TGTGCCAGCAGCTTAGCGGGGACAACGTATGGCTACACCTTC
j_gene: TRBJ1-5; v_gene: TRBV9; abundance: -; d_gene: TRBD1; CDR3aa: CASGTGVVGPQHF; CDR3nt: TGTGCCAGCGGCACAGGGGTGGTTGGGCCCCAGCATTTT
j_gene: TRBJ2-7; v_gene: TRBV7-8; abundance: -; d_gene: -; CDR3aa: CASSPLSYEQYF; CDR3nt: TGTGCCAGCAGCCCTCTCTCCTACGAGCAGTACTTC
j_gene: TRBJ2-3; v_gene: TRBV7-3; abundance: -; d_gene: -; CDR3aa: CASSPGLRGTQYF; CDR3nt: TGTGCCAGCAGCCCCGGGCTTAGGGGTACGCAGTATTTT
j_gene: TRBJ1-2; v_gene: TRBV6-1; abundance: -; d_gene: -; CDR3aa: CASSEVKGLGGGYTF; CDR3nt: TGTGCCAGCAGTGAAGTTAAGGGTCTAGGGGGTGGCTACACCTTC
j_gene: TRBJ2-6; v_gene: TRBV7-8; abundance: -; d_gene: -; CDR3aa: CATNKRFREPGANVLTF; CDR3nt: TGTGCCACCAACAAAAGATTCCGGGAGCCTGGGGCCAACGTCCTGACTTTC
j_gene: TRBJ1-5; v_gene: TRBV4-3; abundance: -; d_gene: -; CDR3aa: CASSQEFSDQPQHF; CDR3nt: TGCGCCAGCAGCCAAGAGTTTTCGGATCAGCCCCAGCATTTT
j_gene: TRBJ1-2; v_gene: TRBV5-8; abundance: -; d_gene: -; CDR3aa: CASSLAWGRGTSAGYTF; CDR3nt: TGTGCCAGCAGCTTGGCGTGGGGAAGGGGGACAAGCGCTGGCTACACCTTC
j_gene: TRBJ2-7; v_gene: TRBV7-3; abundance: few; d_gene: TRBD1; CDR3aa: CASSVRQGREQYF; CDR3nt: TGTGCCAGCAGCGTCCGACAGGGCCGCGAGCAGTACTTC
j_gene: TRBJ2-7; v_gene: TRBV7-8; abundance: few; d_gene: TRBD2; CDR3aa: CASSRIAGVGYEQYF; CDR3nt: TGTGCCAGCAGCCGAATTGCGGGAGTAGGCTACGAGCAGTACTTC
j_gene: TRBJ1-6; v_gene: TRBV19; abundance: -; d_gene: -; CDR3aa: CASTGQGYNSPLHF; CDR3nt: TGTGCCAGTACTGGTCAGGGTTATAATTCACCCCTCCACTTT
j_gene: TRBJ1-1; v_gene: TRBV2; abundance: -; d_gene: -; CDR3aa: CASRLMNTEAFF; CDR3nt: TGTGCCAGCAGACTCATGAACACTGAAGCTTTCTTT
j_gene: TRBJ1-2; v_gene: TRBV6-5; abundance: few; d_gene: -; CDR3aa: CASTTPGGRYGYTF; CDR3nt: TGTGCCAGCACCACACCCGGAGGGCGCTATGGCTACACCTTC
j_gene: TRBJ2-7; v_gene: TRBV5-6; abundance: once; d_gene: -; CDR3aa: CASSLGWGPSYEQYF; CDR3nt: TGTGCCAGCAGCTTGGGGTGGGGGCCTAGTTACGAGCAGTACTTC
j_gene: TRBJ1-1; v_gene: TRBV28; abundance: -; d_gene: -; CDR3aa: CASSLLDTEAFF; CDR3nt: TGTGCCAGCAGTTTACTCGACACTGAGGCTTTCTTT
j_gene: TRBJ2-3; v_gene: TRBV19; abundance: -; d_gene: TRBD2; CDR3aa: CATNQGLAGHSTDTQYF; CDR3nt: TGTGCCACTAATCAGGGACTAGCGGGACATAGCACAGATACGCAGTATTTT
j_gene: TRBJ2-5; v_gene: TRBV5-1; abundance: -; d_gene: TRBD2; CDR3aa: CASSLGTSGVQETQYF; CDR3nt: TGCGCCAGCAGCTTAGGGACTAGCGGGGTTCAAGAGACCCAGTACTTC
j_gene: TRBJ1-1; v_gene: TRBV4-3; abundance: -; d_gene: TRBD1; CDR3aa: CASSREGATEAFF; CDR3nt: TGCGCCAGCAGCCGCGAGGGGGCCACTGAAGCTTTCTTT
j_gene: TRBJ1-5; v_gene: TRBV28; abundance: -; d_gene: TRBD1; CDR3aa: CASSMTGGSNQPQHF; CDR3nt: TGTGCCAGCAGCATGACAGGGGGCAGCAATCAGCCCCAGCATTTT
j_gene: TRBJ2-3; v_gene: TRBV5-4; abundance: -; d_gene: -; CDR3aa: CASSLAGRRGGEDTQYF; CDR3nt: TGTGCCAGCAGCTTGGCGGGGCGGAGGGGGGGAGAGGATACGCAGTATTTT
j_gene: TRBJ1-1; v_gene: TRBV5-6; abundance: -; d_gene: TRBD1; CDR3aa: CASSPLGQGVFF; CDR3nt: TGTGCCAGCAGCCCCCTTGGCCAGGGGGTTTTCTTT
j_gene: TRBJ1-1; v_gene: TRBV5-1; abundance: -; d_gene: -; CDR3aa: CASSFIGTNTEAFF; CDR3nt: TGCGCCAGCAGCTTCATAGGGACAAACACTGAAGCTTTCTTT
j_gene: TRBJ2-1; v_gene: TRBV9; abundance: -; d_gene: TRBD2; CDR3aa: CASSETSGSGNEQFF; CDR3nt: TGTGCCAGCAGCGAAACTAGCGGGAGTGGCAATGAGCAGTTCTTC
j_gene: TRBJ2-2; v_gene: TRBV7-9; abundance: -; d_gene: TRBD2; CDR3aa: CASSMTSGRASGELFF; CDR3nt: TGTGCCAGCAGCATGACTAGCGGGAGGGCCTCCGGGGAGCTGTTTTTT
j_gene: TRBJ2-7; v_gene: TRBV18; abundance: -; d_gene: -; CDR3aa: CASSLTVGSQTSYEQYF; CDR3nt: TGTGCCAGCTCATTAACTGTCGGGAGTCAGACCTCCTACGAGCAGTACTTC
j_gene: TRBJ1-5; v_gene: TRBV2; abundance: -; d_gene: -; CDR3aa: CASSGQNRDNQPQHF; CDR3nt: TGTGCCAGCAGTGGCCAGAACAGGGACAATCAGCCCCAGCATTTT
j_gene: TRBJ1-2; v_gene: TRBV11-2; abundance: -; d_gene: -; CDR3aa: CASSGGRVGDGYTF; CDR3nt: TGTGCCAGCAGCGGGGGCAGGGTAGGAGATGGCTACACCTTC
j_gene: TRBJ2-7; v_gene: TRBV5-4; abundance: -; d_gene: TRBD2; CDR3aa: CASSFGLAGAEIEQYF; CDR3nt: TGTGCCAGCAGCTTCGGACTAGCGGGAGCGGAGATCGAGCAGTACTTC
j_gene: TRBJ2-7; v_gene: TRBV4-3; abundance: -; d_gene: -; CDR3aa: CASSQDLAWEQYF; CDR3nt: TGCGCCAGCAGCCAAGATCTTGCGTGGGAGCAGTACTTC
j_gene: TRBJ1-2; v_gene: TRBV29-1; abundance: -; d_gene: -; CDR3aa: CSVSPGFYGYTF; CDR3nt: TGCAGCGTCTCACCAGGGTTCTATGGCTACACCTTC